A single sample is the source of the 7 T cell receptor beta chains below, sequenced in a study of cytomegalovirus exposure and HLA in healthy donors. The PCR contained 60 Vbeta and 13 Jbeta primers. The data were produced by immunoSEQ multiplex PCR, yet TCRdb's version contains in-frame clones alone and is incomplete. The repertoire includes approximately 91,000 clones, 55% to 80% of them detected once, and approximately 1.1% sits in the top ten. Sequenced input: PBMCs. The receptors were sampled from a female donor in good health and CMV-seronegative.

In nucleotides, the CDR3 is TGCAGCGTTAGGCGACAGGAAGGTCAGCCCCAGCATTTT. Translating gives CSVRRQEGQPQHF. The genes are TRBV29-1 and TRBJ1-5; maybe TRBD1 (6 bases). Trimming cost V 5 bases and J 6 bases, with 14 bases left between them. CDR1 and CDR2 (germline): SQVTM, ANQGSEA. CDR3 size: 13 residues.

This clone was seen just once. One junction end does not reproduce the germline sequence, and a read error may be involved. V is TRBV7-7 and J is TRBJ2-2, with D perhaps matching TRBD1 (6 bases). This CDR3 spans 16 amino acids. CDR1 and CDR2 (germline): SSHAT, FNYEAQ (reference sequence). Here the CDR3 DNA reads TGTGCTAGCAGCTCGATTGCAGGGGCATGGACCGGGGAGCTGTTTTTT. Its translation is CASSSIAGAWTGELFF.

This chain connects TRBV7-9 to TRBJ2-7; no clear D. Germline V gene data show CDR1 as SEHNR and CDR2 as FQNEAQ (reference sequence). V lost 5 bases and J 6 bases, leaving 8 bases between the germline ends. This CDR3 is 11 amino acids long. CDR3 sequence (DNA): TGTGCCAGCAGCGAATTGAGCGAGCAGTACTTC. Translation: CASSELSEQYF.

This rearrangement joins TRBV10-2 to TRBJ2-1; D is possibly TRBD1 or TRBD2 (6 bases each). The CDR3 has 16 residues. Germline values: CDR1 WSHSY, CDR2 SAAADI. Trimming removed 10 bases from V and 0 bases from J, with 19 bases in between. CDR3 amino acids: CATRGRGGSSYNEQFF. The DNA for the CDR3 is TGCGCCACCAGGGGTAGAGGAGGGAGCTCCTACAATGAGCAGTTCTTC.

The J gene is TRBJ1-4, the V gene TRBV29-1; a possible D gene is TRBD1 (6 bases). CDR1 is SQVTM and CDR2 is ANQGSEA in the germline V gene. The CDR3 consists of 13 residues. Trimming took 4 bases from V and 4 from J, leaving 10 bases between them. CDR3 sequence reads: CSVADRLNEKLFF. The CDR3 DNA sequence: TGCAGCGTTGCAGACAGGCTTAATGAAAAACTGTTTTTT.

The chain employs TRBV7-2 and TRBJ2-7; TRBD2 aligns across 11 bases. J was trimmed by 4 bases and V by 4 bases; bases with no gene match: 9. The CDR3 sequence is 16 residues long. Germline CDR1 is SGHTA and CDR2 is FQGNSA. Here the CDR3 DNA reads TGTGCCAGCAGCTCCACTAAGACTAGCGGGAAGTACGAGCAGTACTTC. This codes for CASSSTKTSGKYEQYF.

The chain joins TRBV7-6 to TRBJ2-1, with 7 positions matching TRBD2. V was clipped by 3 bases and J by 0 bases; unmatched bases: 2. This CDR3 contains 15 residues. Germline CDR1 and CDR2: SGHVS and FNYEAQ. CDR3 sequence (DNA): TGTGCCAGCAGCTTGACTAGCAGCTCCTACAATGAGCAGTTCTTC. Its translation: CASSLTSSSYNEQFF. Full variable domain (missing parts from reference TRBV7-6 and TRBJ2-1): GAGVSQSPRYKVTKRGQDVALRCDPISGHVSLYWYRQALGQGPEFLTYFNYEAQQDKSGLPNDRFSAERPEGSISTLTIQRTEQRDSAMYRCASSLTSSSYNEQFFGPGTRLTVL.